A selection of T cell receptor beta chains follows, all from one sample in a study of blood T cell repertoires in COVID-19. Sequencing used immunoSEQ multiplex PCR; TCRdb keeps in-frame clones, though not all of them. The sample holds roughly 63,000 clones, just under 90% seen once. Source material: peripheral blood. The receptors were sampled from a man in his sixties with acute or convalescent COVID-19. Each CDR3 is given with its conserved first and last residue. A D gene is named only where the DNA matches it firmly. Only part of the rows carry a size: once, few, many, or a class if the clone is expanded.

j_call | v_call | clone_size | d_call | cdr3_nt | cdr3_aa
TRBJ1-3 | TRBV7-2 | . | . | TGTGCCAGCAGGTACACCCTGGGAGCCGGAAACACCATATATTTT | CASRYTLGAGNTIYF
TRBJ2-5 | TRBV5-4 | . | TRBD2 | TGTGCCAGCAGCTTGGGACTAGCGGGAGGGCCCCAAGAGACCCAGTACTTC | CASSLGLAGGPQETQYF
TRBJ1-1 | TRBV30 | . | . | TGTGCCTGGACCGGGGACAACTCGGACTCTGAAGCTTTCTTT | CAWTGDNSDSEAFF
TRBJ2-4 | TRBV28 | . | TRBD1 | TGTGCCAGCAGTTTAAAAGGGGCAGGGGGTCACATTCAGTACTTC | CASSLKGAGGHIQYF
TRBJ2-3 | TRBV28 | . | TRBD2 | TGTGCCAGCAGTGCGACTAGCGGGAGATTAGGAGATACGCAGTATTTT | CASSATSGRLGDTQYF
TRBJ1-1 | TRBV19 | once | . | TGTGCCAGTAGTATAGGACACTCGAACACTGAAGCTTTCTTT | CASSIGHSNTEAFF
TRBJ2-7 | TRBV28 | . | . | TGTGCCAGCAGTTTTACGGGAGTCCCCTACGAGCAGTACTTC | CASSFTGVPYEQYF
TRBJ2-3 | TRBV9 | . | TRBD2 | TGTGCCAGCAGCGCTACTAGCGGGAGGAGGACAGATACGCAGTATTTT | CASSATSGRRTDTQYF
TRBJ1-1 | TRBV7-2 | . | TRBD1 | TGTGCCAGCAGCCTACGGACAGGCTTGAACACTGAAGCTTTCTTT | CASSLRTGLNTEAFF
TRBJ2-7 | TRBV5-4 | . | . | TGTGCCAGCAGTGACAGGCTGTCCTACGAGCAGTACTTC | CASSDRLSYEQYF
TRBJ2-2 | TRBV6-2/TRBV6-3 | . | TRBD1 | TGTGCCAGCAGTTCCCTGACAGGGCCAACCGGGGAGCTGTTTTTT | CASSSLTGPTGELFF
TRBJ1-2 | TRBV4-3 | . | TRBD1 | TGCGCCAGCAGGGCAGGGGGCGACTATGGCTACACCTTC | CASRAGGDYGYTF
TRBJ1-1 | TRBV4-1 | once | . | TGCGCCAGCAGCCAAACCCCTCCCCCTAGGCGGACTGAAGCTTTCTTT | CASSQTPPPRRTEAFF
TRBJ1-4 | TRBV2 | once | TRBD1 | TGTGCCAGCAGTGCACAGGGGGTACAGGAAAAACTGTTTTTT | CASSAQGVQEKLFF
TRBJ1-1 | TRBV3-1/TRBV3-2 | . | . | TGTGCCAGCAGCCCCCCCAGGTCCGGGATGAACACTGAAGCTTTCTTT | CASSPPRSGMNTEAFF
TRBJ1-6 | TRBV7-8 | once | TRBD1 | TGTGCCAGCAGCTTGGGGACAGGGGCTAATTCACCCCTCCACTTT | CASSLGTGANSPLHF
TRBJ2-7 | TRBV10-3 | . | . | TGTGCCATCACTTCGGACAGTTCCTACGAGCAGTACTTC | CAITSDSSYEQYF
TRBJ1-4 | TRBV11-3 | . | TRBD1 | TGTGCCAGCAGCTCTACCGGGACAGGGAATGAAAAACTGTTTTTT | CASSSTGTGNEKLFF
TRBJ1-1 | TRBV10-3 | . | . | TGTGCCACCCACCGGGACACGCAGAACACTGAAGCTTTCTTT | CATHRDTQNTEAFF
TRBJ1-2 | TRBV13 | . | . | TGTGCCAGCAGCTTAGTCGGACTCGGCTACACCTTC | CASSLVGLGYTF
TRBJ2-2 | TRBV7-2 | . | TRBD2 | TGTGCCAGCAGCCCTCTAGGGCTAGCGGACAACACCGGGGAGCTGTTTTTT | CASSPLGLADNTGELFF
TRBJ1-6 | TRBV19 | . | . | TGTGCCAGTAGAACGGGAGCCTTATATTCACCCCTCCACTTT | CASRTGALYSPLHF
TRBJ1-5 | TRBV28 | few | TRBD1 | TGTGCCAGCACCCAAGCCGGGACAGGGAGTAGCAATCAGCCCCAGCATTTT | CASTQAGTGSSNQPQHF